A selection of T cell receptor beta chains follows, all from one sample in a study of spatial heterogeneity in lung cancer. Via MiXCR, TCRdb re-called the 5' RACE reads, giving one row per CDR3 protein. The sample has 8,500 to 14,000 distinct CDR3 sequences, 3.5% to 5% seen once. Sequencing used normal lung tissue next to the tumor, obtained at surgery. Source of these receptors: a male donor with early-stage non-small cell lung cancer. Both conserved end residues are part of each CDR3. The D gene is left open where the match is weak. The size entry gives once, few or many counts, or a class when the clone is expanded.

DNA,CDR3,V,size,D,J
TGCAGTGCTGCAAAGACAGGTGCTAGCACAGATACGCAGTATTTT,CSAAKTGASTDTQYF,TRBV20-1,medium-sized,-,TRBJ2-3
TGTGCCAGCAGCTTACTGAGGTTTTCGAACACTGAAGCTTTCTTT,CASSLLRFSNTEAFF,TRBV11-2,many,-,TRBJ1-1
TGTGCCAGCAGCTTACAGGTTGGGGGGCCCCAGCATTTT,CASSLQVGGPQHF,TRBV3-1,few,-,TRBJ1-5
TGTGCCAGCAGTTCTCAACGCCCCCGGGGATGGGAGCAGTACTTC,CASSSQRPRGWEQYF,TRBV27,many,-,TRBJ2-7
TGCAGTGCTAGGTTCTCCGGGCGGGGGGGATCCTACGAGCAGTACTTC,CSARFSGRGGSYEQYF,TRBV20-1,few,TRBD2,TRBJ2-7
TGTGCCATCAGTGAGTCGACCCTCTCTTACGAGCAGTACTTC,CAISESTLSYEQYF,TRBV10-3,medium-sized,-,TRBJ2-7
TGCAGCGCTGGGGCAGCGAACACTGAAGCTTTCTTT,CSAGAANTEAFF,TRBV29-1,medium-sized,-,TRBJ1-1
TGTGCCATCAGTGAGGGTGACGGGACCACTATTGCTCAGCCCCAGCATTTT,CAISEGDGTTIAQPQHF,TRBV10-3,many,-,TRBJ1-5
TGTGCCAGCAGTTCTAGCGGGAGGAAAGAGACCCAGTACTTC,CASSSSGRKETQYF,TRBV6-2/TRBV6-3,medium-sized,TRBD2,TRBJ2-5
TGCGCCAGCAGAGCCCCTGACGGCTACGAGCAGTACTTC,CASRAPDGYEQYF,TRBV4-1,medium-sized,-,TRBJ2-7
TGTGCCAGCAATCCTAGCGGGGGGACGAACACCGGGGAGCTGTTTTTT,CASNPSGGTNTGELFF,TRBV9,many,TRBD2,TRBJ2-2
TGCAGTGCTAGGCCCGGGACTAGCGGAGTGAACACCGGGGAGCTGTTTTTT,CSARPGTSGVNTGELFF,TRBV20-1,many,TRBD2,TRBJ2-2
TGTGCCAGCCTGCACTGGGGTTTCCAAGAGACCCAGTACTTC,CASLHWGFQETQYF,TRBV6-1,medium-sized,-,TRBJ2-5
TGTGCCAGCTCACCCGACAGGGGATCGACTGCCTACGAGCAGTACTTC,CASSPDRGSTAYEQYF,TRBV18,medium-sized,TRBD1,TRBJ2-7
TGTGCCAGCAGGACTAGCGGCTACGAGCAGTACTTC,CASRTSGYEQYF,TRBV2,medium-sized,TRBD2,TRBJ2-7
TGTGCTTCGACGGGCAGCACAGATACGCAGTATTTT,CASTGSTDTQYF,TRBV7-8,few,-,TRBJ2-3
TGTGCCAGCAGCTTAGGGGGCTTGACTGAAGCTTTCTTT,CASSLGGLTEAFF,TRBV7-9,many,-,TRBJ1-1